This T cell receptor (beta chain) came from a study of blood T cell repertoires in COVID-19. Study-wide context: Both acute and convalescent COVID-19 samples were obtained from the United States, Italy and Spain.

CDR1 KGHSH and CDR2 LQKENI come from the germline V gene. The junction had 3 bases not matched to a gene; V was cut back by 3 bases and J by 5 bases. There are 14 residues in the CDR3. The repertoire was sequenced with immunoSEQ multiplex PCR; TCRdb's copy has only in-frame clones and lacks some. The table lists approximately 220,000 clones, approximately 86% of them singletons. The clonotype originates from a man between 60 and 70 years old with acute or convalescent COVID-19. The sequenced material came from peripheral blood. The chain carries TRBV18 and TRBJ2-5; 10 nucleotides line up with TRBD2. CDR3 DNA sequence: TGTGCCAGCTCACCGGGACTAGCGCCCGAGACCCAGTACTTC. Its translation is CASSPGLAPETQYF.